This passage covers 23 T cell receptor beta chains from one sample sequenced in a study of CD8+ T cells in alopecia areata. TCR sequencing used cDNA made by reverse transcription of extracted RNA. The protocol was immunoSEQ multiplex PCR, while the TCRdb copy is restricted to in-frame clones and leaves out a portion. Of roughly 110,000 clones in the sample, less than 90% were seen once. The treatment is: oral pan-JAK inhibitor, 5-10 mg twice daily. The specimen was CD8+ T cells sorted from blood, collected at week 24, from a patient treated with tofacitinib. The receptors were sampled from a human donor with alopecia areata.

In its sample, this clone was seen a few times. The chain employs TRBV27 and TRBJ1-4, with no clear D. The germline V and J ends were trimmed by 6 bases and 4 bases, with 18 bases remaining between them. The CDR3 is 16 residues long. Germline V gene data show CDR1 as MNHEY and CDR2 as SMNVEV (reference sequence). CDR3 bases: TGTGCCAGCAGGCCAAGCGGTTACAGCTTTAATGAAAAACTGTTTTTT. Translated: CASRPSGYSFNEKLFF.

The J gene is TRBJ1-5, the V gene TRBV27; TRBD1 aligns across 8 bases. The germline CDR1 and CDR2 sequences are MNHEY and SMNVEV (reference sequence). The CDR3 sequence is 14 residues long. Trimming took 6 bases from V and 7 from J; bases not matched to a gene: 8. The CDR3 nucleotides read TGTGCCAGCAGCCAAACCGGGACAGGCCAGCCCCAGCATTTT. The encoded protein is CASSQTGTGQPQHF.

V gene TRBV7-8 combines with J gene TRBJ2-5, with D hard to call. The germline V gene encodes CDR1 SGHVS and CDR2 FQNEAQ. The CDR3 is 16 amino acids. Between the trimmed V and J ends, which lost 1 base and 1 base, there was a span of 13 bases. The CDR3: CASSLVLVYSQETQYF. The CDR3 DNA reads as TGTGCCAGCAGCTTAGTGTTGGTTTACAGCCAAGAGACCCAGTACTTC.

In nucleotides, the CDR3 is TGTGCCATCAGTGAGTCGAGGGACTATGGCTACACCTTC. This translates into CAISESRDYGYTF. The J gene is TRBJ1-2, the V gene TRBV10-3; D is uncertain. Per germline, CDR1 ENHRY and CDR2 SYGVKD. Between the trimmed V and J ends, which lost 0 bases and 3 bases, there was a span of 5 bases. The CDR3 consists of 13 residues.

The chain carries TRBV7-2 and TRBJ2-1, with D possibly TRBD2 on 6 matching bases. Germline assignment: CDR1 SGHTA and CDR2 FQGNSA. The CDR3 is made up of 13 amino acids. The DNA of the CDR3 is TGTGCGGCGGCCTATTTTGGGGAGGATGAGCAGTTCTTC. The encoded protein is CAAAYFGEDEQFF. Using reference TRBV7-2 and TRBJ2-1 for the parts outside the CDR3, the full variable domain is GAGVSQSPSNKVTEKGKDVELRCDPISGHTALYWYRQSLGQGLEFLIYFQGNSAPDKSGLPSDRFSAERTGGSVSTLTIQRTQQEDSAVYLCAAAYFGEDEQFFGPGTRLTVL.

The chain employs TRBV4-3 and TRBJ2-5, with D tentatively TRBD2 (5 bases). There are 15 residues in the CDR3. CDR1 is LGHNA, CDR2 YSLEER, per germline. Trimming left V 0 bases short and J 0 bases short, with 8 bases between. CDR3 sequence reads: CASSQDTGNQETQYF. The CDR3 region has the DNA TGCGCCAGCAGCCAAGATACCGGGAACCAAGAGACCCAGTACTTC.

CDR3: CASSPRGSQETQYF. Here the CDR3 DNA reads TGTGCCAGCAGCCCGCGGGGCTCCCAAGAGACCCAGTACTTC. The chain has TRBV5-6 and TRBJ2-5, with TRBD2 as a possible D gene (6 bases). Trimming took 4 bases from V and 1 from J, leaving 11 bases between them. This CDR3 comprises 14 residues. Looked up from germline, CDR1 is SGHDT and CDR2 is YYEEEE.

The chain is built from TRBV11-3 and TRBJ1-2, with D unclear. V was trimmed by 4 bases and J by 3 bases, leaving 9 bases between them. Germline loops: CDR1 SGHNT, CDR2 YENEEA. The CDR3 sequence is 13 residues long. The CDR3: CASSSDGYYGYTF. CDR3 DNA: TGTGCCAGCAGCTCGGACGGATACTATGGCTACACCTTC.

This chain uses TRBV4-2 with TRBJ2-2; D is unclear. The V gene's germline CDR1 is LGHNA and CDR2 YNFKEQ. Trimming left V 4 bases short and J 6 bases short, with 15 bases between. This CDR3 contains 15 residues. CDR3 DNA sequence: TGTGCCAGCAGCCCCCAATCCATCGATCCCGGGGAGCTGTTTTTT. It translates to CASSPQSIDPGELFF.

The chain links TRBV7-6 to TRBJ2-3; 14 bases align to TRBD2. The CDR3 has 18 amino acids. V dropped 3 bases and J dropped 4; count of bases not matched to a gene: 9. Germline CDR1 SGHVS, CDR2 FNYEAQ. The CDR3 DNA follows: TGTGCCAGCAGCTTTCCCCGGACTAGCGGGGGGTCCCCAGATACGCAGTATTTT. This encodes CASSFPRTSGGSPDTQYF.

The genes are TRBV7-8 and TRBJ2-3; possibly TRBD1 for D (5 bases). Trimming pared 1 base from V and 1 base from J, leaving 15 bases between. The CDR3 runs to 17 residues. Germline CDR1 and CDR2: SGHVS and FQNEAQ. CDR3 sequence (DNA): TGTGCCAGCAGCTTAGGACAGACAGCCTTGGGCACAGATACGCAGTATTTT. Its translation is CASSLGQTALGTDTQYF.

CDR3 sequence reads: CASSWTGAGANVLTF. DNA for the CDR3: TGTGCCAGCAGCTGGACAGGGGCTGGGGCCAACGTCCTGACTTTC. The chain employs TRBV14 and TRBJ2-6, with 9 bases aligning to TRBD1. This CDR3 has 15 amino acids. Trimming at V came to 5 bases and at J to 2 bases, leaving 1 base not matched to a gene. CDR1 is SGHDN and CDR2 is FVKESK in the germline V gene.

V gene TRBV7-9 combines with J gene TRBJ1-1; D unresolved. CDR3 length: 12 residues. Trimming pared 4 bases from V and 7 bases from J, leaving 10 bases between. CDR1 is SEHNR and CDR2 is FQNEAQ in the germline V gene (reference sequence). CDR3 in DNA: TGTGCCAGCAGCTCCCGCAGGATTGAAGCTTTCTTT. Translating gives CASSSRRIEAFF.

Only one count was recorded for this clone. Written as DNA, the CDR3 is TGTGCCATCAGTGACTGGGCAGGGAAGGAGGTGGACGCTAACTATGGCTACACCTTC. It encodes CAISDWAGKEVDANYGYTF. The chain is built from TRBV10-3 and TRBJ1-2; TRBD1 might be the D (5 bases). The CDR3 runs 19 residues. Trimming pared 3 bases from V and 0 bases from J, leaving 23 bases between. Germline lookup yields CDR1 ENHRY and CDR2 SYGVKD.

This sequence joins TRBV19 and TRBJ2-2; D possibly uses TRBD1 or TRBD2 (5 bases each). Trimming took 4 bases from V and 15 from J, leaving 15 bases between them. The CDR3 has 12 residues. Germline V gene lookup returns CDR1 LNHDA and CDR2 SQIVND (reference sequence). The CDR3 DNA follows: TGTGCCAGTAGTACCGGGACGTCCGAGGTGTTTTTT. It yields the protein CASSTGTSEVFF.

This chain links TRBV2 with TRBJ2-2, with D unclear. The CDR3 totals 14 residues. CDR1 is SNHLY and CDR2 is FYNNEI in the germline V gene. Trimming pared 3 bases from V and 3 bases from J, leaving 8 bases between. CDR3 sequence (DNA): TGTGCCAGCAGTGATCACCGGGACACCGGGGAGCTGTTTTTT. It encodes CASSDHRDTGELFF. Variable domain in full (rest from reference TRBV2 and TRBJ2-2): EPEVTQTPSHQVTQMGQEVILRCVPISNHLYFYWYRQILGQKVEFLVSFYNNEISEKSEIFDDQFSVERPDGSNFTLKIRSTKLEDSAMYFCASSDHRDTGELFFGEGSRLTVL.

The V call is TRBV5-1, the J call TRBJ1-2; D is undetermined. This CDR3 is 15 amino acids long. Per the germline V gene, CDR1 is SGHRS and CDR2 is YFSETQ. V dropped 0 bases and J dropped 8 bases, with 17 bases sitting between them. The CDR3 spells CASSLGDFAREGYTF. In DNA, the CDR3 is TGCGCCAGCAGCTTGGGGGATTTTGCTCGGGAGGGCTACACCTTC.

This chain links TRBV7-8 with TRBJ1-1; no definite D call. Between the trimmed V and J ends, which lost 1 base and 11 bases, there was a span of 11 bases. The CDR3 runs 12 residues. Germline CDR1 is SGHVS and CDR2 is FQNEAQ. The CDR3 nucleotides are TGTGCCAGCAGCTTAGAGGCCCCGGAGGCTTTCTTT. This gives the protein CASSLEAPEAFF.

This chain uses TRBV5-1 with TRBJ2-5; 7 bases map to TRBD1. V gave up 2 bases and J gave up 2 bases; unmatched junction bases: 6. The CDR3 consists of 15 residues. Germline V gene data show CDR1 as SGHRS and CDR2 as YFSETQ. This CDR3 reads CASSFNRGRQETQYF. As DNA, the CDR3 is TGCGCCAGCAGCTTTAACAGGGGCCGACAAGAGACCCAGTACTTC.

The chain joins TRBV5-4 to TRBJ1-1; D remains unclear. The germline V and J ends were trimmed by 0 bases and 2 bases, with 17 bases remaining between them. This CDR3 is 17 amino acids long. Germline loops: CDR1 SGHNT, CDR2 YYREEE (reference sequence). CDR3 loop: CASSLDDRARPNTEAFF. Here the CDR3 DNA reads TGTGCCAGCAGCTTGGATGACCGGGCGAGGCCTAACACTGAAGCTTTCTTT.

The J gene is TRBJ1-6, the V gene TRBV7-9; 7 bases are a match to TRBD1. The germline V gene encodes CDR1 SEHNR and CDR2 FQNEAQ (reference sequence). The J segment lost 10 bases and the V segment lost 3 bases, leaving 6 bases of the junction unmatched. This CDR3 comprises 14 residues. CDR3 nucleotides: TGTGCCAGCAGCTTCCGACAGGGAGGATCACCCCTCCACTTT. It specifies CASSFRQGGSPLHF.

The sample holds a few counts of this clone. This rearrangement joins TRBV29-1 to TRBJ2-5; D might be TRBD2 (6 bases). V dropped 5 bases and J dropped 9 bases, with 10 bases sitting between them. CDR3 size: 10 residues. Germline V lookup: CDR1 SQVTM, CDR2 ANQGSEA. This chain's CDR3 is CSVRWGAQYF. The DNA for the CDR3 is TGCAGCGTTCGGTGGGGGGCCCAGTACTTC.

A single count supports this clone. The V gene is TRBV2, the J gene TRBJ1-1; unclear D gene. The CDR3 has 13 residues. V was pared by 6 bases and J by 4 bases, with 12 bases between. CDR1 is SNHLY, CDR2 FYNNEI, per germline. DNA of the CDR3: TGTGCCAGCAGAGCCGGATGGGGCACTGAAGCTTTCTTT. Protein sequence: CASRAGWGTEAFF.